A single sample gave rise to the 12 T cell receptor beta chains below, sequenced in a study of T cell responses to AZD1222 COVID-19 vaccine. Produced via immunoSEQ multiplex PCR; TCRdb's table is partial and in-frame only. Of roughly 150,000 clones listed, about 92% are singletons. The input for sequencing was peripheral blood, taken on day 0 of AZD1222 vaccination. All receptors derive from an adult in good health.

V gene TRBV4-3 combines with J gene TRBJ2-7, with D maybe TRBD1 (5 bases). Germline CDR1 LGHNA, CDR2 YSLEER. The CDR3 sequence is 14 residues long. Trimming shortened V by 0 bases and J by 1 base, and 7 bases separated the two germline ends. The CDR3 spells CASSQDPGSYEQYF. CDR3 DNA sequence: TGCGCCAGCAGCCAAGATCCAGGGTCCTACGAGCAGTACTTC.

This clone has just one count. The chain employs TRBV7-2 and TRBJ2-3; TRBD2 is a possible D gene (6 bases). The germline V and J ends were trimmed by 3 bases and 0 bases, with 13 bases remaining between them. The CDR3 loop spans 16 amino acids. Germline V gene lookup returns CDR1 SGHTA and CDR2 FQGNSA. The CDR3 loop reads CASSFYFAGSTDTQYF. CDR3 sequence (DNA): TGTGCCAGCAGCTTTTATTTTGCGGGGAGCACAGATACGCAGTATTTT. Together with reference TRBV7-2 and TRBJ2-3, the CDR3 gives the full variable domain: GAGVSQSPSNKVTEKGKDVELRCDPISGHTALYWYRQSLGQGLEFLIYFQGNSAPDKSGLPSDRFSAERTGGSVSTLTIQRTQQEDSAVYLCASSFYFAGSTDTQYFGPGTRLTVL.

The gene calls are TRBV20-1 and TRBJ2-7, with D possibly being TRBD1 (5 bases). Germline assignment: CDR1 DFQATT and CDR2 SNEGSKA (reference sequence). The CDR3 runs 16 residues. V lost 3 bases and J lost 0, with 18 bases in between. The CDR3: CSASGFGQGSSYEQYF. The CDR3 DNA sequence: TGCAGTGCTAGTGGGTTCGGGCAGGGCAGCTCCTACGAGCAGTACTTC.

V is TRBV30 and J is TRBJ1-2; D is possibly TRBD1 (5 bases). Trimming took off 4 bases at V and 2 bases at J, with 14 bases between the two ends. There are 14 residues in the CDR3. Germline V gene sequence: CDR1 GTSNPN, CDR2 SVGIG (reference sequence). Written as DNA, the CDR3 is TGTGCCTGGACAAAGATCACAGGAAACTATGGCTACACCTTC. Translating it yields CAWTKITGNYGYTF. Combining the CDR3 with reference TRBV30 and TRBJ1-2 gives the whole variable domain SQTIHQWPATLVQPVGSPLSLECTVEGTSNPNLYWYRQAAGRGLQLLFYSVGIGQISSEVPQNLSASRPQDRQFILSSKKLLLSDSGFYLCAWTKITGNYGYTFGSGTRLTVV.

The rearrangement uses TRBV7-2 and TRBJ2-1; possibly TRBD1 for D (6 bases). Germline assignment: CDR1 SGHTA and CDR2 FQGNSA. Trimming took off 4 bases at V and 4 bases at J, with 11 bases between the two ends. The CDR3 totals 14 residues. The CDR3 DNA is TGTGCCAGCAGCTCCACCGACAGGTACAATGAGCAGTTCTTC. It specifies CASSSTDRYNEQFF. The full variable domain, in which reference TRBV7-2 and TRBJ2-1 provide the parts outside the CDR3, is GAGVSQSPSNKVTEKGKDVELRCDPISGHTALYWYRQSLGQGLEFLIYFQGNSAPDKSGLPSDRFSAERTGGSVSTLTIQRTQQEDSAVYLCASSSTDRYNEQFFGPGTRLTVL.

The table lists this clone with a count of one. This chain connects TRBV7-7 to TRBJ2-1; possibly TRBD2 for D (7 bases). Trimming took off 5 bases at V and 9 bases at J, with 14 bases between the two ends. The CDR3 runs 13 residues. Germline CDR1 and CDR2: SSHAT and FNYEAQ (reference sequence). CDR3 bases: TGTGCCAGCAGCGAGACAGGCGGGAGTGAGCAGTTCTTC. Protein: CASSETGGSEQFF.

The rearrangement links TRBV11-2 to TRBJ2-1, with 10 positions matching TRBD2. The junction had 2 bases not matched to a gene; V was cut back by 1 base and J by 2 bases. The CDR3 runs to 16 residues. Germline V gene sequence: CDR1 SGHAT, CDR2 FQNNGV. CDR3 amino acids: CASSLGLAGAYNEQFF. The DNA of the CDR3 is TGTGCCAGCAGCTTAGGACTAGCGGGTGCCTACAATGAGCAGTTCTTC.

Remarks on this clone: One end of the junction is discordant with germline, which a read error may explain. The rearrangement joins TRBV10-3 to TRBJ1-2; D not certain. This CDR3 has 14 residues. Germline V CDR1 and CDR2: ENHRY, SYGVKD. The CDR3 sequence is CAISELRGSYGHTF. CDR3 DNA: TGTGCCATCAGTGAGTTACGTGGCAGCTATGGCCACACCTTC.

Only one count was recorded for this clone. The chain is built from TRBV4-3 and TRBJ1-2; D possibly corresponds to TRBD1 (5 bases). The CDR3 sequence is 15 residues long. CDR1 and CDR2 from the germline V gene are LGHNA and YSLEER. V lost 5 bases, J lost 1 base, and 14 bases lay in between. The CDR3 DNA follows: TGCGCCAGCAGCGAGAGCCCGGGACTTAACTATGGCTACACCTTC. The encoded protein is CASSESPGLNYGYTF.

The chain combines TRBV19 with TRBJ2-7; D call uncertain. Germline V lookup: CDR1 LNHDA, CDR2 SQIVND (reference sequence). Trimming removed 5 bases at V and 2 bases at J, with 19 bases between. This CDR3 comprises 16 residues. Written as DNA, the CDR3 is TGTGCCAGTAGTCCCCTCGGGCCCCTCTTCGCCTACGAGCAGTACTTC. It encodes CASSPLGPLFAYEQYF.

The V gene is TRBV5-1, the J gene TRBJ1-1; 8 bases match TRBD1. The V gene's germline CDR1 is SGHRS and CDR2 YFSETQ. V shed 0 bases, J shed 10 bases, and the junction held 8 bases outside the gene matches. The CDR3 has 14 residues. The CDR3 is CASSLATEGTGAFF. CDR3 coding DNA: TGCGCCAGCAGCTTGGCCACGGAAGGGACAGGAGCTTTCTTT. Using reference TRBV5-1 and TRBJ1-1 for the parts outside the CDR3, the full variable domain is KAGVTQTPRYLIKTRGQQVTLSCSPISGHRSVSWYQQTPGQGLQFLFEYFSETQRNKGNFPGRFSGRQFSNSRSEMNVSTLELGDSALYLCASSLATEGTGAFFGQGTRLTVV.

This chain joins TRBV28 and TRBJ1-2; 7 bases are shared with TRBD1. CDR1 and CDR2 (germline): MDHEN, SYDVKM. V lost 6 bases, J lost 0 bases, and 16 bases stayed unmatched. This CDR3 has 18 residues. CDR3 in amino acids: CASSSHWGGGASNYGYTF. The CDR3 DNA is TGTGCCAGCAGCTCCCACTGGGGAGGGGGCGCGTCTAACTATGGCTACACCTTC.